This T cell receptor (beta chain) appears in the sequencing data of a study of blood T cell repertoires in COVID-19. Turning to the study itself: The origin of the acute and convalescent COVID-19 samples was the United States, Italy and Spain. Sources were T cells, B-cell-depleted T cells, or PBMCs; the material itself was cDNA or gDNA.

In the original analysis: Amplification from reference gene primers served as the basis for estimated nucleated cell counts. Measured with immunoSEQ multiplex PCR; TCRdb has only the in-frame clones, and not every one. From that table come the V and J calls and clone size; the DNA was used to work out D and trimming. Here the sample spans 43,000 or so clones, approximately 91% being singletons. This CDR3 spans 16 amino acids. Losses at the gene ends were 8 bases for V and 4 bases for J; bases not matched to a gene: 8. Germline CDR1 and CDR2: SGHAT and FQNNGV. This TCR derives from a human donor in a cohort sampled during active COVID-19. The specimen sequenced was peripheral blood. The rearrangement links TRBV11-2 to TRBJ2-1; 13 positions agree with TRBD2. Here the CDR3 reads CASGRLAGGIYNEQFF. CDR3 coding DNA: TGTGCCAGCGGGCGACTAGCGGGGGGAATTTACAATGAGCAGTTCTTC.